The clone carrying this T cell receptor (beta chain) has at least ten counts. A 5'RACE template-switching step, the method used to make TCR cDNA, added a universal primer site and UMIs. One entry per CDR3 protein results from TCRdb running MiXCR on the 5' RACE reads. The table records about 25,000 distinct CDR3 sequences, less than 3.5% of them present only once. Germline V gene lookup returns CDR1 LNHDA and CDR2 SQIVND (reference sequence). CDR3 length: 13 residues. The germline V and J ends were trimmed by 7 bases and 2 bases, with 11 bases remaining between them. This entry comes from a study of T cells after yellow fever vaccination. General study findings and limits: It was a small share of clonotypes that appeared in both CD4 and CD8 compartments.

The receptor was isolated from a man younger than 35 who received the YFV17D yellow fever vaccine. The sequenced sample was PBMCs, either bulk or a sorted T-cell subset (CD4+, CD8+, memory, or dextramer-sorted; not recorded which), obtained roughly 46 days after the first yellow fever vaccination. The V gene is TRBV19, the J gene TRBJ2-5, with D possibly matching TRBD2 (5 bases). The CDR3 DNA follows: TGTGCCAGTATCGGGAAAACACAAGAGACCCAGTACTTC. Encoded protein: CASIGKTQETQYF.